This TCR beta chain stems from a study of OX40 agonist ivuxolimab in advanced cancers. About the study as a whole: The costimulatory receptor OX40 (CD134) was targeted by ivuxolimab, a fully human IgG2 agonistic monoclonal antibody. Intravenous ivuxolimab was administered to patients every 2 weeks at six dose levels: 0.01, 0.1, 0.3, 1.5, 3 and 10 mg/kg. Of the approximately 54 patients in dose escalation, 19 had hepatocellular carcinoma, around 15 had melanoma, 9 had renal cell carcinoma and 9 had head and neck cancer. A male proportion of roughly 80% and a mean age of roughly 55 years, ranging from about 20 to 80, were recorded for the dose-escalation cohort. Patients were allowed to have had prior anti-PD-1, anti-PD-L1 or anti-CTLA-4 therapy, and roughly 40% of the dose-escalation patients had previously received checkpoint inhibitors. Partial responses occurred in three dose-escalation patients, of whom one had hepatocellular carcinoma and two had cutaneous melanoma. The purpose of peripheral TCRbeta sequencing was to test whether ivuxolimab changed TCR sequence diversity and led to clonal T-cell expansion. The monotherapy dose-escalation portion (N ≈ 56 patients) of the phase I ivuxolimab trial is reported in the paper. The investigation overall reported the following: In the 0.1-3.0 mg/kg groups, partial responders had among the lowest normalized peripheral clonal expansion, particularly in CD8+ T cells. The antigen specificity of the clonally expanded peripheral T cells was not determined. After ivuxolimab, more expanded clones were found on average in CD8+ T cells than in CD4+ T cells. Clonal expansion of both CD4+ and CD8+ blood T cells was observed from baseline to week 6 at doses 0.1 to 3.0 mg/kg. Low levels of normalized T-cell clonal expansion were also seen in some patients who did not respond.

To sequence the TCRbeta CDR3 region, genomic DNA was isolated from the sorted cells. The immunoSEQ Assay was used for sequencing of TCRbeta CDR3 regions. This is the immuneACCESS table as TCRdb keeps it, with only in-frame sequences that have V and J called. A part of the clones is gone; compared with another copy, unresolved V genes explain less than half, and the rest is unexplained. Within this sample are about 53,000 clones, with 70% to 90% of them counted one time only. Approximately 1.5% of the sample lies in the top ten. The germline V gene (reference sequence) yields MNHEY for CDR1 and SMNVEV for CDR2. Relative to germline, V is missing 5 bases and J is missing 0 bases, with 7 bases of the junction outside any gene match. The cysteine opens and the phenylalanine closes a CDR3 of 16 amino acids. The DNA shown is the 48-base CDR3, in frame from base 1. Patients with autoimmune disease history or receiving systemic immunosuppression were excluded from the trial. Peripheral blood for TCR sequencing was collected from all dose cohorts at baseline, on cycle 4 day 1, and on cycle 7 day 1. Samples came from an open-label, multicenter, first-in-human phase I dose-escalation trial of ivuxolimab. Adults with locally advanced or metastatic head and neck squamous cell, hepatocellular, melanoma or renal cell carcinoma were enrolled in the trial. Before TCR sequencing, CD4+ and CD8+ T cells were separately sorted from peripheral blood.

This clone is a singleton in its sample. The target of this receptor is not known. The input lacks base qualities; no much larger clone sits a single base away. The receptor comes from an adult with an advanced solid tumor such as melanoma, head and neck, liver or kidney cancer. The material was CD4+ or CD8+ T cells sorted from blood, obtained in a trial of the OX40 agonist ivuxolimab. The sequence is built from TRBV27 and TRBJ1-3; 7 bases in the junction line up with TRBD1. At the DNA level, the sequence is TGTGCCAGCAGTGCTAATGGACAGGTCTCTGGAAACACCATATATTTT. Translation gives CASSANGQVSGNTIYF.